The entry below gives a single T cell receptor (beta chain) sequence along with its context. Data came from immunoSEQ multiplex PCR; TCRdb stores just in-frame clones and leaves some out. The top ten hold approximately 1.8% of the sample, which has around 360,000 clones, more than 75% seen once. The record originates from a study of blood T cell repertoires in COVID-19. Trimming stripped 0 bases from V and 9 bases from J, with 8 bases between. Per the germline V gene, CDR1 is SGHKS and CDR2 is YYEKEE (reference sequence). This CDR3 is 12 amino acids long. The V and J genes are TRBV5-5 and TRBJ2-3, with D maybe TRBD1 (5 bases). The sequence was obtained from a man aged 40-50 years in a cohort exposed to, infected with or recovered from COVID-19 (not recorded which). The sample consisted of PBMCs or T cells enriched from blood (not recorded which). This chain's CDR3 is CASSLGTRTQYF. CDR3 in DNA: TGTGCCAGCAGCTTGGGGACAAGGACGCAGTATTTT.